This T cell receptor (beta chain) derives from a study of TET2 disruption in CD19-targeted CAR T cells listed by TCRdb under 2018. Describing the broader study: No additional inclusion criteria were applied, and the number of samples was determined by the original clinical trial design and by sample availability. Broad study findings and their caveats: The conclusions drawn about the patient's CAR T cells were based on extensive analysis of just one subject.

About this clone: Its antigen has not been determined. One junction end disagrees with the germline gene, perhaps due to a read error. Read data end 3 residues before the CDR3 end; the end is taken from the germline J gene.

Per the publication, the treatment or condition label means: autologous CTL019 cells: CD19 CAR with 4-1BB and CD3 zeta domains. TCR zeta and 4-1BB costimulatory signaling domains were incorporated into the CD19 CAR. Leukapheresis was used to collect T cells from peripheral blood for manufacturing CTL019. The DNeasy Blood and Tissue Kit was used to extract genomic DNA from pre-infusion T cells, peripheral blood, or sorted post-infusion T cells. The germline V gene (reference sequence) gives CDR1 as SEHNR and CDR2 as FQNEAQ. The CDR3 has 14 amino acids, counting the end cysteine and phenylalanine. Part of the CDR3 DNA is given, 33 bases translated from base 1. Deep sequencing of the TCR beta chain was done using the immunoSEQ assay. On the authors' methods: Only productive TCR beta rearrangements were used to compute clonotype frequencies. Entries here come from immuneACCESS through TCRdb and include only in-frame sequences with V and J called. Some clones fail to appear in such tables; in the studies checked, an unresolved V gene covers under half of the shortfall, and the cause of the remainder is unknown. V, J and clone size are those of that table, while D and trimming were read from the DNA. The table held for this sample gives 25,000 to 30,000 clones. The ten largest clones add up to about 2% of the sample.

The chain employs TRBV7-9 and TRBJ1-3; too little of a D gene remains to name it. The source of this sequence is a man between 70 and 80 years old with chronic lymphocytic leukemia. Sequenced material: CD8- CAR+ T cells sorted from cultured blood T cells, taken for CD19 CAR T cell therapy. In light of the paper, this sample's cell subset or site label describes: CD8-negative CAR-positive T cells from the infusion product. The covered CDR3 bases are TGTGCCAGCAGCGTCGACTTCTCTGAAAACACC. This codes for CASSVDFSENT. The full-length CDR3 reads as CASSVDFSENTIYF.